This T cell receptor beta chain was sequenced for a study of identical twins. Each CDR3 protein is one row after TCRdb ran MiXCR on the 5' RACE reads. The sample holds approximately 700,000 distinct CDR3 sequences, less than 7% seen once. V was shortened by 5 bases and J by 3 bases, with 13 bases between the two germline ends. CDR3 length equals 15 residues. Germline CDR1 KGHSH, CDR2 LQKENI. The specimen sequenced was naive T cells sorted from blood. The chain recombines TRBV18 with TRBJ1-4; possibly TRBD1 for D (5 bases). This sequence was found in a man between 18 and 29 years old in good health. This CDR3 is CASSASGTSNEKLFF. Here the CDR3 DNA reads TGTGCCAGCTCAGCCAGTGGGACTTCTAATGAAAAACTGTTTTTT.